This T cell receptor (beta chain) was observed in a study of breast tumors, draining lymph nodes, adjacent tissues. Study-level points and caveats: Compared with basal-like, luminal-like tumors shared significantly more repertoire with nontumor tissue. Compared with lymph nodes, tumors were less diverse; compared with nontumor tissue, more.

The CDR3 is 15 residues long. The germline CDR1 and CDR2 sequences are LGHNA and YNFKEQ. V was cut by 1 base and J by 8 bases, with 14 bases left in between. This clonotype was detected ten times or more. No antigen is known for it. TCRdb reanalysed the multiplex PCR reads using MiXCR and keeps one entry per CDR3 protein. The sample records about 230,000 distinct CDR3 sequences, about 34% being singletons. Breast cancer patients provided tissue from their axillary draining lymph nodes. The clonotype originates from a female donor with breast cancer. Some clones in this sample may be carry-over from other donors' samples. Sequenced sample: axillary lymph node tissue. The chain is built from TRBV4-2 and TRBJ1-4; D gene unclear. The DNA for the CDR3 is TGTGCCAGCAGCCAAGGTGGATCGGGGAAAGAAAAACTGTTTTTT. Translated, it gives CASSQGGSGKEKLFF.